The 20 T cell receptor beta chains in this list originate from one sample, sequenced in a study of OX40 agonist ivuxolimab in advanced cancers. TCRdb keeps only in-frame clones here, not all; method: immunoSEQ multiplex PCR. Among about 46,000 clones, over 75% were seen once, and the ten largest hold 12%. The specimen was CD4+ or CD8+ T cells sorted from blood, collected in a trial of the OX40 agonist ivuxolimab. The receptors were sampled from an adult with an advanced solid tumor such as melanoma, head and neck, liver or kidney cancer.

The rearrangement links TRBV7-2 to TRBJ2-3; D gene ambiguous. Trimming shortened V by 2 bases and J by 2 bases, and 5 bases separated the two germline ends. The V gene's germline CDR1 is SGHTA and CDR2 FQGNSA. The CDR3 spans 13 residues. CDR3 in amino acids: CASSLSVTDTQYF. The CDR3 DNA is TGTGCCAGCAGCTTATCGGTCACAGATACGCAGTATTTT.

This chain links TRBV10-3 with TRBJ1-5; 7 nucleotides align to TRBD1. The CDR3 contains 15 residues. Losses at the gene ends were 0 bases for V and 3 bases for J; bases not matched to a gene: 2. Germline CDR1 reads ENHRY; CDR2 reads SYGVKD. The CDR3 sequence: CAISESGQVNQPQHF. Written as DNA, the CDR3 is TGTGCCATCAGTGAGTCTGGACAGGTCAATCAGCCCCAGCATTTT.

With regard to this clone: The sample has other DNA sequences that encode this CDR3 too. This chain uses TRBV11-2 with TRBJ2-7, with a tentative D call TRBD2 (5 bases). The CDR3 totals 14 residues. From germline, CDR1 is SGHAT and CDR2 FQNNGV. Trimming stripped 0 bases from V and 2 bases from J, with 8 bases between. The CDR3 coding sequence is TGTGCCAGCAGCTTAGAAGTGGGAGCCTACGAGCAGTACTTC. Amino acid sequence: CASSLEVGAYEQYF.

This clone was recorded only once. The chain is built from TRBV9 and TRBJ1-6, with unresolved D. CDR3 length: 16 amino acids. V lost 0 bases, J lost 2 bases, and 9 bases lay in between. Germline CDR1 is SGDLS and CDR2 is YYNGEE. The CDR3 nucleotides read TGTGCCAGCAGCGTAGAAGGAACAGCCTATAATTCACCCCTCCACTTT. Amino acid sequence: CASSVEGTAYNSPLHF.

The chain links TRBV28 to TRBJ2-7; D perhaps matches TRBD1 (6 bases). The CDR3 consists of 13 residues. V was trimmed by 5 bases and J by 3 bases, leaving 11 bases between them. CDR1 and CDR2 (germline): MDHEN, SYDVKM. CDR3 sequence: CASSGLGGYEQYF. CDR3 nucleotides: TGTGCCAGCAGTGGCTTAGGGGGCTACGAGCAGTACTTC. Full variable domain (rest looked up from reference TRBV28 and TRBJ2-7): DVKVTQSSRYLVKRTGEKVFLECVQDMDHENMFWYRQDPGLGLRLIYFSYDVKMKEKGDIPEGYSVSREKKERFSLILESASTNQTSMYLCASSGLGGYEQYFGPGTRLTVT.

V gene TRBV28 combines with J gene TRBJ2-7; D perhaps matches TRBD1 (6 bases). CDR1 is MDHEN, CDR2 SYDVKM, per germline. CDR3 length: 10 amino acids. CDR3 DNA sequence: TGTGCTACAGGGACCTACGAGCAGTACTTC. Its protein product is CATGTYEQYF.

This chain connects TRBV29-1 to TRBJ1-5; D possibly corresponds to TRBD1 (5 bases). Germline CDR1 reads SQVTM; CDR2 reads ANQGSEA. The CDR3 consists of 12 residues. Trimming stripped 4 bases from V and 4 bases from J, with 8 bases between. The CDR3 loop reads CSVVEGNQPQHF. CDR3 bases: TGCAGCGTTGTAGAGGGGAATCAGCCCCAGCATTTT.

The chain has TRBV7-6 and TRBJ2-1; no reliable D call. Per the germline V gene, CDR1 is SGHVS and CDR2 is FNYEAQ. The CDR3 covers 13 residues. Between the trimmed V and J ends, which lost 1 base and 7 bases, there was a span of 8 bases. CDR3 nucleotide sequence: TGTGCCAGCAGCTTAGATCAACTGAATGAGCAGTTCTTC. Its protein is CASSLDQLNEQFF.

The chain links TRBV27 to TRBJ2-7, with D tentatively TRBD1 (6 bases). Germline V lookup: CDR1 MNHEY, CDR2 SMNVEV (reference sequence). Trimming stripped 0 bases from V and 3 bases from J, with 12 bases between. The length of the CDR3 is 15 residues. The CDR3 coding sequence is TGTGCCAGCAGTTTATCGGGGCAGGGGTACTACGAGCAGTACTTC. Translated, it gives CASSLSGQGYYEQYF.

This chain links TRBV29-1 with TRBJ2-7; TRBD2 might be the D (5 bases). CDR1 is SQVTM, CDR2 ANQGSEA, per germline. The CDR3 contains 11 residues. The V end lost 6 bases, the J end lost 6 bases, and 12 bases lay between the germline ends. In DNA form, the CDR3 reads TGCAGCGTGACACTAGTTGGCGAGCAGTACTTC. This sequence encodes CSVTLVGEQYF.

This chain joins TRBV6-6 and TRBJ2-5; D ambiguous. The V gene lost 3 bases and the J gene lost 5 bases, with 10 bases spanning the gap. CDR3 length: 13 residues. Germline CDR1 reads MNHNY; CDR2 reads SVGAGI (reference sequence). CDR3 coding DNA: TGTGCCAGCAGTTATGTCCGCTCGGAGACCCAGTACTTC. Amino acid sequence: CASSYVRSETQYF.

The chain is built from TRBV2 and TRBJ1-1, with D uncertain. The V and J ends lost 6 bases and 5 bases respectively, with 13 bases between them. The CDR3 sequence is 13 residues long. Germline CDR1 and CDR2: SNHLY and FYNNEI. The CDR3 protein is CASRSLERTEAFF. The CDR3 DNA sequence: TGTGCCAGCAGATCATTGGAGAGGACTGAAGCTTTCTTT.

The chain combines TRBV7-9 with TRBJ2-7; the D is unclear. The germline gives CDR1 SEHNR, CDR2 FQNEAQ (reference sequence). The CDR3 totals 13 residues. Trimming shortened V by 3 bases and J by 7 bases, and 13 bases separated the two germline ends. The CDR3 loop is CASSFAEPGEQYF. DNA of the CDR3: TGTGCCAGCAGCTTTGCAGAGCCGGGTGAGCAGTACTTC.

The chain recombines TRBV28 with TRBJ2-7; perhaps TRBD1 as D (5 bases). This CDR3 spans 14 amino acids. Germline assignment: CDR1 MDHEN and CDR2 SYDVKM. Between the trimmed V and J ends, which lost 6 bases and 5 bases, there was a span of 17 bases. CDR3 bases: TGTGCCAGCAGCAACCGCAAGGGGCCGGACGAGCAGTACTTC. This gives the protein CASSNRKGPDEQYF.

This clone has a single count. The rearrangement joins TRBV6-5 to TRBJ1-5, with D uncertain. The germline V gene encodes CDR1 MNHEY and CDR2 SVGAGI. The V and J ends lost 0 bases and 3 bases respectively, with 9 bases between them. The CDR3 runs 15 residues. The DNA of the CDR3 is TGTGCCAGCAGTTACTCGAAGGGCCTCAATCAGCCCCAGCATTTT. Its translation is CASSYSKGLNQPQHF.

The chain recombines TRBV9 with TRBJ2-7; the D is unclear. The V and J ends lost 0 bases and 7 bases respectively, with 20 bases between them. Looked up from germline, CDR1 is SGDLS and CDR2 is YYNGEE. The CDR3 has 16 residues. This CDR3 reads CASSVGHDPQLEEQYF. The CDR3 DNA follows: TGTGCCAGCAGCGTAGGTCATGACCCTCAGTTGGAAGAGCAGTACTTC.

With regard to this clone: At one boundary the junction diverges from the germline segment, which might be a read error. The chain couples TRBV7-9 to TRBJ2-7; D remains unclear. Germline V gene lookup returns CDR1 SEHNR and CDR2 FQNEAQ (reference sequence). The CDR3 spans 13 residues. CDR3 loop: CASSAPPSHEQYF. In DNA, the CDR3 is TGTGCCAGCAGCGCCCCCCCCTCCCACGAGCAGTACTTC.

The rearrangement joins TRBV7-3 to TRBJ2-1; TRBD2 matches 11 bases. The CDR3 is 16 amino acids. After removal of 2 bases from V and 8 bases from J, the junction contained 8 bases not matched to a gene. The V gene's germline CDR1 is SGHTA and CDR2 FQGTGA. In DNA, the CDR3 is TGTGCCAGCAGCTTATGGGGTAGCGGGAGGGCCGATGAGCAGTTCTTC. This encodes CASSLWGSGRADEQFF.

This clone was observed a single time. This rearrangement joins TRBV9 to TRBJ1-6, with D tentatively TRBD1 (6 bases). In germline, CDR1 is SGDLS, CDR2 YYNGEE. The CDR3 is 17 amino acids. V was shortened by 2 bases and J by 10 bases, with 22 bases between the two germline ends. CDR3 DNA sequence: TGTGCCAGCAGCGTCGGATCGACAGGCGGGATCCCCTCACCCCTCCACTTT. It yields the protein CASSVGSTGGIPSPLHF. The full variable domain, rest sourced from reference TRBV9 and TRBJ1-6, is DSGVTQTPKHLITATGQRVTLRCSPRSGDLSVYWYQQSLDQGLQFLIQYYNGEERAKGNILERFSAQQFPDLHSELNLSSLELGDSALYFCASSVGSTGGIPSPLHFGNGTRLTVT.

The table lists this clone with a count of one. This sequence joins TRBV2 and TRBJ2-5; D remains ambiguous. V was pared by 7 bases and J by 2 bases, with 8 bases between. CDR3 length: 12 amino acids. The germline CDR1 and CDR2 sequences are SNHLY and FYNNEI. The chain's CDR3 is CASIVRQETQYF. The CDR3, as DNA: TGTGCCAGCATAGTGAGGCAAGAGACCCAGTACTTC.